These 13 T cell receptor beta chains were sequenced from one sample in a study of cytomegalovirus exposure and HLA in healthy donors. The PCR ran on 60 Vbeta and 13 Jbeta primers. Libraries were prepared by immunoSEQ multiplex PCR; TCRdb keeps only in-frame clonotypes and omits some of them. Seen here are about 180,000 clones, roughly four fifths observed once, and the top ten hold roughly 5%. What was sequenced was PBMCs. These receptors all stem from a young man in good health and CMV-seronegative.

The chain recombines TRBV27 with TRBJ1-5, with D hard to call. Trimming shortened V by 2 bases and J by 2 bases, and 10 bases separated the two germline ends. This CDR3 region has 15 residues. The germline gives CDR1 MNHEY, CDR2 SMNVEV (reference sequence). The CDR3 region is CASSLNGERNQPQHF. The CDR3 nucleotides are TGTGCCAGCAGTTTAAACGGGGAGCGCAATCAGCCCCAGCATTTT.

This chain uses TRBV6-5 with TRBJ2-1, with D perhaps matching TRBD1 (6 bases). Trimming left V 4 bases short and J 9 bases short, with 13 bases between. Germline V gives CDR1 MNHEY, CDR2 SVGAGI. The CDR3 has 13 amino acids. CDR3 amino acids: CASSLQGKGEQFF. The CDR3 nucleotides read TGTGCCAGCAGTTTACAGGGTAAGGGTGAGCAGTTCTTC.

The chain employs TRBV9 and TRBJ2-2; a weak D match, TRBD1 (7 bases). Germline assignment: CDR1 SGDLS and CDR2 YYNGEE. The ends were cut back, 0 bases at V and 4 bases at J, with 10 bases in the middle. The CDR3 runs to 15 residues. CDR3 nucleotide sequence: TGTGCCAGCAGCGTAGGGAGGGGGCCCACCGGGGAGCTGTTTTTT. It encodes CASSVGRGPTGELFF.

The V call is TRBV7-9, the J call TRBJ2-2; tentatively, D is TRBD1 (6 bases). The CDR3 loop spans 13 amino acids. V was cut by 3 bases and J by 7 bases, with 9 bases left in between. Looked up from germline, CDR1 is SEHNR and CDR2 is FQNEAQ (reference sequence). CDR3 region: CASSFGGLGELFF. The CDR3 DNA reads TGTGCCAGCAGCTTTGGGGGCCTCGGGGAGCTGTTTTTT. Together with reference TRBV7-9 and TRBJ2-2, the CDR3 gives the full variable domain: DTGVSQNPRHKITKRGQNVTFRCDPISEHNRLYWYRQTLGQGPEFLTYFQNEAQLEKSRLLSDRFSAERPKGSFSTLEIQRTEQGDSAMYLCASSFGGLGELFFGEGSRLTVL.

The rearrangement links TRBV4-1 to TRBJ2-3, with 7 nucleotides matching TRBD1. Germline V gene data show CDR1 as MGHRA and CDR2 as YSYEKL. The ends lost 8 bases at V and 11 bases at J; junction bases unmatched: 10. The CDR3 sequence is 12 residues long. CDR3 nucleotide sequence: TGCGCCAGCGCCCCCGAATGGGACAGGCAGTATTTT. It yields the protein CASAPEWDRQYF.

The CDR3 coding sequence is TGTGCCAGCAGCGTAGACGGGAGGGGTTACGAGCAGTACTTC. This gives the protein CASSVDGRGYEQYF. The chain recombines TRBV9 with TRBJ2-7; TRBD2 matches 8 bases. Germline CDR1 reads SGDLS; CDR2 reads YYNGEE. The CDR3 extends over 14 amino acids. V lost 0 bases, J lost 4 bases, and 3 bases stayed unmatched.

The chain is built from TRBV5-1 and TRBJ2-7, with 7 bases that match TRBD1. Germline assignment: CDR1 SGHRS and CDR2 YFSETQ. This CDR3 comprises 14 residues. Trimming removed 5 bases from V and 2 bases from J; junction bases left unmatched: 7. As DNA, the CDR3 is TGCGCCAGCAGTAGGCAGGGGGACACCTACGAGCAGTACTTC. Amino acid sequence: CASSRQGDTYEQYF.

The chain joins TRBV7-9 to TRBJ1-1; D is unclear. CDR1 SEHNR and CDR2 FQNEAQ come from the germline V gene (reference sequence). The V end lost 3 bases, the J end lost 7 bases, and 6 bases lay between the germline ends. This CDR3 spans 11 amino acids. CDR3 region: CASSLGSEAFF. CDR3 coding DNA: TGTGCCAGCAGCTTGGGCAGTGAAGCTTTCTTT.

The rearrangement joins TRBV5-8 to TRBJ2-7; D gene unclear. Trimming pared 2 bases from V and 5 bases from J, leaving 8 bases between. The CDR3 sequence is 12 residues long. CDR1 SGHTS and CDR2 YDEGEE come from the germline V gene. The CDR3 bases are TGTGCCAGCAGCTTCGGGTCCAACGAGCAGTACTTC. Translated: CASSFGSNEQYF. Supplemented by reference TRBV5-8 and TRBJ2-7, the full variable domain reads EAGVTQSPTHLIKTRGQQATLRCSPISGHTSVYWYQQALGLGLQFLLWYDEGEERNRGNFPPRFSGRQFPNYSSELNVNALELEDSALYLCASSFGSNEQYFGPGTRLTVT.

J is TRBJ1-5 and V is TRBV19; D is perhaps TRBD1 (6 bases). CDR3 length equals 15 residues. Trimming removed 10 bases from V and 3 bases from J, with 19 bases in between. Germline V gene lookup returns CDR1 LNHDA and CDR2 SQIVND (reference sequence). In DNA form, the CDR3 reads TGTGCCACCTCCGGTTTTGGGGGCAACAATCAGCCCCAGCATTTT. Protein product: CATSGFGGNNQPQHF.

This clone appeared once. The rearrangement joins TRBV5-1 to TRBJ2-2; 11 nucleotides match TRBD2. Trimming took 5 bases from V and 5 from J; bases not matched to a gene: 8. The CDR3 consists of 16 residues. Germline V gene data show CDR1 as SGHRS and CDR2 as YFSETQ. CDR3 in DNA: TGCGCCAGCAGTACCGGGACTAGCGGACTAACCGGGGAGCTGTTTTTT. It translates to CASSTGTSGLTGELFF.

A few counts support this clone. The chain is built from TRBV6-6 and TRBJ2-7; D is unresolved. CDR1 and CDR2 (germline): MNHNY, SVGAGI (reference sequence). The V end was cut by 5 bases, the J end by 3 bases, with 14 bases between. This CDR3 is 14 amino acids long. CDR3 region: CASSPSRGYYEQYF. The CDR3, as DNA: TGTGCCAGCAGTCCGAGCCGCGGATACTACGAGCAGTACTTC.

Concerning this clone: The junction shows a germline mismatch at one end, possibly a read error. V is TRBV7-9 and J is TRBJ1-1; D unresolved. The CDR3 contains 12 residues. Germline CDR1 is SEHNR and CDR2 is FQNEAQ (reference sequence). The CDR3, as DNA: TGTTCCAGCAGCTTTCCCGTCCGGGAAGCTTTCTTT. Protein product: CSSSFPVREAFF.